What follows describes a single T cell receptor (beta chain). Its antigen is undetermined. A second PCR of roughly 6 to 12 cycles used a sample-barcoded 5' primer and a J-beta primer mix. TCRdb independently ran MiXCR on the 5' RACE reads; one entry per CDR3 protein. In the table there are under 950,000 distinct CDR3 sequences, 20% to 25% of which are singletons. CDR3 length: 16 amino acids. The V gene end was trimmed by 5 bases and the J gene end by 2 bases; junction bases not matched to a gene: 8. Germline CDR1 is SGHTA and CDR2 is FQGNSA. The donors, healthy Caucasians from Russia, were aged roughly 6 to 90. Each donor had approximately 10 milliliters of peripheral blood drawn. The source of the sample is a study of blood T cells in healthy people across ages. Notes on the study in general: Comparison with aged donors showed that long-lived donors had more naive CD4+ cells and higher diversity.

The sequence derives from a man between 65 and 85 years old in good health. The sample comprised blood. The genes are TRBV7-2 and TRBJ2-3, with 9 bases that match TRBD2. The CDR3 DNA reads TGTGCCAGCAGCGACGGACTAGCGACAATCACAGATACGCAGTATTTT. It encodes CASSDGLATITDTQYF. The full variable domain, in which reference TRBV7-2 and TRBJ2-3 provide the parts outside the CDR3, is GAGVSQSPSNKVTEKGKDVELRCDPISGHTALYWYRQSLGQGLEFLIYFQGNSAPDKSGLPSDRFSAERTGGSVSTLTIQRTQQEDSAVYLCASSDGLATITDTQYFGPGTRLTVL.